What follows describes a single TCR beta chain. In this sample, this clonotype turned up a few times. The antigen it recognizes is unknown. Per-base quality was not reported, and no clone a single base away is much larger than it. In the paper's terms, the treatment or condition label means: allogeneic hematopoietic cell transplantation with graft depleted of TCRalphabeta T cells and CD19 B cells. The transplant recipients were children given TCRalphabeta/CD19-depleted allogeneic hematopoietic cell grafts. This entry is derived from a study of T-cell reconstitution after alpha-beta-depleted transplantation in children (dated by TCRdb to 2015 to 2016). About the investigation overall: Using TCR repertoire profiling, the study followed T-cell immune reconstitution in a quantitative way in children after TCRalphabeta/CD19-depleted allogeneic hematopoietic cell transplantation.

Library creation used PCR. For sequencing, an Illumina HiSeq 2500 was employed. TCR libraries were prepared with molecular barcoding, using unique molecular identifiers to normalize TCRbeta repertoire quantification. The public reads were run again by TCRdb, first through fastp at Q25 and then through MiXCR, and only productive beta chains were kept. Rows are unified per CDR3 protein, each entry keeping the most common DNA and genes. The sample includes 300,000 to 350,000 distinct CDR3 sequences, with around 25% observed a single time. The ten largest make up roughly 9.8% of the sample. The CDR3 holds 13 amino acids from the cysteine to the phenylalanine. Just the 39-base CDR3 DNA is kept, in frame starting at base 1. The germline V gene (reference sequence) provides CDR1 DFQATT and CDR2 SNEGSKA. V trim: 6 bases; J trim: 6 bases; unmatched bases: 9. General conclusions and limits of the study: About two months after transplant, the apparently early recovery of alphabetaT-cell counts reportedly depended on just several hundred clones that had expanded rapidly and came from non-depleted graft cells. The frequencies of hyperexpanded clones fell over the following months, and after one year, T-cell counts and TCRbeta diversity were mostly attributed to newly produced T cells. In some patients, the high TCRbeta diversity seen at day 60 was put down to recipient T cells and intrathymic progenitors that had survived conditioning.

This chain joins TRBV20-1 to TRBJ2-7; 9 central nucleotides agree with TRBD1. The receptor was isolated from a male patient younger than 18 who had a stem cell transplant for acute lymphoblastic leukemia, so the T cells may come from the graft donor. This material consisted of PBMCs, mostly from graft donor cells, taken 180 days after TCRalphabeta/CD19-depleted stem cell transplant. The sequenced DNA is TGCAGTGCCTCGGGACAGGGAGGTGTCGAGCAGTACTTC. It translates as CSASGQGGVEQYF.